Below are 5 T cell receptor beta chains sequenced from a single sample in a study of a mutant IDH1 vaccine in newly diagnosed glioma. Which antigens these TCRs recognize remains unknown. This table comes from immunoSEQ multiplex PCR, and its TCRdb copy is limited to in-frame clones, with some not included. The sample consists of tens of thousands of clones, approximately 85% of them appearing once. Time point: week 23, last vaccination. What each vaccine dose contained was 300 ug of mutant IDH1 20-mer peptide, accompanied by topical imiquimod. Source: PBMCs, taken from a glioma patient whose treatment included an IDH1 peptide vaccine. Source of these receptors: a man aged 25-45 years with glioma. Some clones in this sample may be carry-over from other donors' samples.

The chain has TRBV28 and TRBJ2-7; D may be TRBD2 (5 bases). The germline V and J ends were trimmed by 7 bases and 3 bases, with 16 bases remaining between them. Germline-derived CDR1 and CDR2 are MDHEN and SYDVKM. The CDR3 is 14 residues long. CDR3 sequence reads: CASNGVGNYYEQYF. DNA for the CDR3: TGTGCCAGCAACGGGGTAGGGAATTACTACGAGCAGTACTTC.

V and J are TRBV7-3 and TRBJ2-1; no clear D gene. Germline V gene data show CDR1 as SGHTA and CDR2 as FQGTGA. The CDR3 runs 15 residues. Trimming shortened V by 5 bases and J by 4 bases, and 15 bases separated the two germline ends. The CDR3 DNA reads TGTGCCAGCAGCATCAATGACTTGGCGTACAATGAGCAGTTCTTC. Translation gives CASSINDLAYNEQFF.

In this sample, this clone turned up once. The chain joins TRBV10-2 to TRBJ2-7; TRBD2 matches 8 bases. Germline V gene data show CDR1 as WSHSY and CDR2 as SAAADI. There are 15 residues in the CDR3. After removal of 2 bases from V and 4 bases from J, the junction contained 7 bases not matched to a gene. As DNA, the CDR3 is TGCGCCAGCAGTGAGGTCGGTCGGGAGGGTTACGAGCAGTACTTC. Residues: CASSEVGREGYEQYF.

The chain employs TRBV5-6 and TRBJ2-6; unclear D gene. The V gene's germline CDR1 is SGHDT and CDR2 YYEEEE. V lost 2 bases and J lost 0, with 6 bases in between. The CDR3 runs to 15 residues. The CDR3 DNA reads as TGTGCCAGCAGCTTAACGTCCTCTGGGGCCAACGTCCTGACTTTC. As protein: CASSLTSSGANVLTF.

This sequence joins TRBV27 and TRBJ1-1; weak D call: TRBD1 (5 bases). CDR1 is MNHEY, CDR2 SMNVEV, per germline (reference sequence). V was cut by 2 bases and J by 10 bases, with 14 bases left in between. This CDR3 has 13 amino acids. The chain's CDR3 is CASSLNFLGAAFF. The CDR3 bases are TGTGCCAGCAGTTTAAACTTTCTCGGGGCAGCTTTCTTT.